Detailed here is one TCR beta chain. This clonotype was picked up one time. The specificity of this receptor is unknown. The sample holds no much larger clone one base away, and base qualities are not on file. One read amounts to weak evidence. This entry belongs to a study of blood T cells in healthy people across ages (dated by TCRdb to about 2015). About the full investigation: Template switching captured roughly one uniquely barcoded TCR beta cDNA molecule per two T cells in model experiments. Using deep sequencing normalized with unique cDNA molecular identifiers, the study measured how TCR beta repertoire diversity changes with age. The donors were divided into four age groups: young (average around 17 years), middle-aged (about 41), aged (approximately 62) and long-lived (more than 75). To avoid experimental bias, donors of different ages were spread randomly across the sequencing lanes. Using the same blood draw, the study looked at two additional independent replicas of 1 million unique cDNA reads for two donors, one aged 18 to 30 and the other aged 80 or older.

The library was prepared using 5' RACE. TCRdb shows the sequencer as Illumina HiSeq 2500. The second PCR ran for roughly 7 to 11 cycles and used a J-beta primer mix along with a sample-barcoded 5' primer. A template-switch 5' adaptor carrying 12 random nucleotides introduced a unique molecular identifier onto each TCR beta cDNA molecule. At least 2.5 million CDR3-containing paired-end reads were obtained from each sample. First-strand cDNA synthesis was performed from all RNA using the Mint cDNA synthesis kit, with priming by a TRBC-specific oligonucleotide. All cDNA was treated with uracil-DNA glycosylase and then went through a first 18-cycle PCR with the universal primers M1SS and BC2_uni_R. In the paper's pipeline: Each sample was normalized by randomly selecting 1 million high-quality reads, each carrying a distinct molecular identifier. Instead of being binned into consensus sequences, reads with shared molecular identifiers were discarded. MiTCR, run with a Q25 quality threshold and the strictest error-elimination algorithm, handled CDR3 identification, clonotype clustering and error correction. Lower-bound total TCR beta diversity was estimated with a nonparametric unseen species model using Euler transformation. In TCRdb, the public reads were trimmed at Q25 with fastp and aligned with MiXCR, with productive beta chains retained. Rows are combined by CDR3 protein, so each entry shows the most common genes and DNA. The V and J calls come from TCRdb's annotation, not from the publication. Counted in this sample were 700,000 to 800,000 distinct CDR3 sequences; roughly 47% of them appeared once. The top ten clones comprise roughly 20% of the sample.

The research as a whole found: Estimates of total diversity from one million sequenced T cells were regarded as lower bounds and underestimates. Because donor CMV infection status was unknown, age-related changes in expanded clonotypes were potentially confounded. Because profiling used bulk unsorted PBMCs, naive and antigen-experienced compartments could not be compared conclusively. The percentage of naive T cells measured by flow cytometry correlated strongly with observed TCR beta diversity. Compared with the aged group, the long-lived group had more naive CD4+ T cells, fewer expanded clones and increased TCR diversity, suggesting age selection. As age increased, observed TCR beta diversity per million T cells dropped in a roughly linear way, and a significant reduction was already evident by age 40.

The CDR3 sequence holds 14 residues, the cysteine and phenylalanine included. The DNA shown is the 42-base CDR3, in frame from base 1. Cut back by 2 bases and 2 bases, the V and J ends lie 9 bases apart. The germline V gene encodes CDR1 MGHRA and CDR2 YSYEKL. Systemically healthy Caucasian individuals from Russia, about 38 in total and aged roughly 6 to 90 years, were included as donors. About 10 milliliters of peripheral blood were collected from each donor into EDTA-treated Vacutainer tubes. Ficoll-Paque density-gradient centrifugation was used to isolate PBMCs, with at least 7 million obtained per sample. Trizol reagent was used to extract total RNA from the PBMCs, yielding at least 5 micrograms per sample. Naive CD45RAhigh/CD27high T cell percentages were measured by flow cytometry on a PBMC aliquot from every donor.

The sequencing sample was made of blood. The sequence is built from TRBV4-1 and TRBJ2-5, and possibly TRBD2, on 5 matching bases. The sequence was obtained from an older woman in good health. The DNA sequence is as follows: TGCGCCAGCAGCCAACAGACTATACAAGAGACCCAGTACTTC. This gives the protein CASSQQTIQETQYF.